This T cell receptor beta chain came from a study of response to subunit inactivated influenza vaccine. This clonotype was seen repeatedly, ten times or more. A single record per CDR3 protein comes from TCRdb applying MiXCR to the RT-PCR reads. The data show roughly 760,000 distinct CDR3 sequences, with 21% seen just once and roughly 10% held by the top ten. V lost 7 bases and J lost 1; bases outside the gene matches: 7. The CDR3 consists of 13 residues. Germline V gene lookup returns CDR1 DFQATT and CDR2 SNEGSKA (reference sequence). The genes are TRBV20-1 and TRBJ2-7, with TRBD1 matching over 7 bases. The TCR comes from a man aged 45 to 65 who received an inactivated influenza vaccine. Material: PBMCs from blood, obtained less than 6 days after vaccination. In nucleotides, the CDR3 is TGCAGTGGCCAGGACAGGCGATCCTACGAGCAGTACTTC. Translated: CSGQDRRSYEQYF.